This TCR beta chain was profiled in a study of beta chain features in type 1 diabetes. V lost 2 bases to trimming and J lost 5 bases; unmatched junction nucleotides: 4. This CDR3 is 16 amino acids long. Germline V lookup: CDR1 SGHRS, CDR2 YFSETQ. Expressed TCRB transcripts were sequenced because the isolated RNA had all been reverse transcribed beforehand. Measured with immunoSEQ multiplex PCR; TCRdb has only the in-frame clones, and not every one. The sample consists of hundreds of thousands of clones, roughly 16% of them appearing once. The gene calls are TRBV5-1 and TRBJ2-1, with 13 bases aligning to TRBD2. The clonotype was recovered from a man aged 18 to 30 in good health. Sequencing was carried out using naive CD4+ T cells from blood. CDR3 nucleotides: TGCGCCAGCAGCTTACGGACTAGCGGGAGTCACAATGAGCAGTTCTTC. Translation gives CASSLRTSGSHNEQFF.